The rows below give T cell receptor beta chains drawn from one sample of a study of CD8+ T cells in alopecia areata. Data came from immunoSEQ multiplex PCR; TCRdb stores just in-frame clones and leaves some out. The table lists 250,000 to 300,000 clones, roughly 50% of them singletons. This sample comprised CD4+ T cells sorted from blood, obtained at week 24, from a patient treated with tofacitinib. Receptors were obtained from a human donor with alopecia areata. CDR3s include the opening cysteine and the closing phenylalanine or tryptophan. Fields, in order: J gene, clone size, D gene, V gene, CDR3 length, CDR3 protein, CDR3 DNA. The D gene is left open where the match is weak. The size of a clone is reported for some rows only, either as once, few or many, or as a class for expanded clones.

J gene: TRBJ2-7; clone size: NA; D gene: TRBD1; V gene: TRBV2; CDR3 length: 15; CDR3 protein: CASSEVGQGAYEQYF; CDR3 DNA: TGTGCCAGCAGTGAGGTGGGACAGGGGGCCTACGAGCAGTACTTC
J gene: TRBJ2-3; clone size: NA; D gene: NA; V gene: TRBV29-1; CDR3 length: 13; CDR3 protein: CSALRDFTDTQYF; CDR3 DNA: TGCAGCGCCCTGCGGGACTTCACAGATACGCAGTATTTT
J gene: TRBJ1-1; clone size: NA; D gene: NA; V gene: TRBV9; CDR3 length: 15; CDR3 protein: CASSVSNSVNTEAFF; CDR3 DNA: TGTGCCAGCAGCGTAAGTAACAGCGTGAACACTGAAGCTTTCTTT
J gene: TRBJ2-3; clone size: NA; D gene: TRBD2; V gene: TRBV2; CDR3 length: 16; CDR3 protein: CASSIGGTLGTDTQYF; CDR3 DNA: TGTGCCAGCAGCATCGGGGGGACCCTAGGCACAGATACGCAGTATTTT
J gene: TRBJ1-6; clone size: NA; D gene: TRBD1; V gene: TRBV5-1; CDR3 length: 18; CDR3 protein: CASSLALQGGAYNSPLHF; CDR3 DNA: TGCGCCAGCAGCTTGGCTCTACAGGGGGGCGCCTATAATTCACCCCTCCACTTT
J gene: TRBJ1-1; clone size: few; D gene: NA; V gene: TRBV27; CDR3 length: 13; CDR3 protein: CASSWGVSTEAFF; CDR3 DNA: TGTGCCAGCAGTTGGGGGGTGAGCACTGAAGCTTTCTTT
J gene: TRBJ1-1; clone size: few; D gene: NA; V gene: TRBV6-1; CDR3 length: 11; CDR3 protein: CASSGGTEAFF; CDR3 DNA: TGTGCCAGCAGTGGGGGCACTGAAGCTTTCTTT
J gene: TRBJ2-7; clone size: NA; D gene: NA; V gene: TRBV7-2; CDR3 length: 14; CDR3 protein: CASGISTASYEQYF; CDR3 DNA: TGTGCCAGCGGCATATCGACAGCTTCCTACGAGCAGTACTTC
J gene: TRBJ2-1; clone size: NA; D gene: TRBD2; V gene: TRBV28; CDR3 length: 12; CDR3 protein: CASSLSGTSWFF; CDR3 DNA: TGTGCCAGCAGTTTATCCGGGACTAGTTGGTTCTTC
J gene: TRBJ1-1; clone size: NA; D gene: TRBD1; V gene: TRBV30; CDR3 length: 14; CDR3 protein: CAGTGGNLNTEAFF; CDR3 DNA: TGTGCCGGGACAGGGGGGAACCTGAACACTGAAGCTTTCTTT
J gene: TRBJ2-2; clone size: NA; D gene: NA; V gene: TRBV28; CDR3 length: 13; CDR3 protein: CASSLETAGELFF; CDR3 DNA: TGTGCCAGCAGTCTCGAAACCGCCGGGGAGCTGTTTTTT
J gene: TRBJ1-5; clone size: few; D gene: TRBD1; V gene: TRBV19; CDR3 length: 15; CDR3 protein: CASSTPGQGTQPQHF; CDR3 DNA: TGTGCCAGTAGTACCCCTGGACAGGGAACTCAGCCCCAGCATTTT
J gene: TRBJ1-5; clone size: NA; D gene: NA; V gene: TRBV30; CDR3 length: 18; CDR3 protein: CAWSVPYSNSEMSQPQHF; CDR3 DNA: TGTGCCTGGAGTGTACCGTACTCAAACAGTGAGATGAGTCAGCCCCAGCATTTT
J gene: TRBJ2-7; clone size: once; D gene: NA; V gene: TRBV27; CDR3 length: 17; CDR3 protein: CASSTWAGFSGPYEQYF; CDR3 DNA: TGTGCCAGCAGTACGTGGGCGGGTTTTTCGGGGCCCTACGAGCAGTACTTC
J gene: TRBJ2-7; clone size: NA; D gene: NA; V gene: TRBV15; CDR3 length: 13; CDR3 protein: CATSGERSYEQYF; CDR3 DNA: TGTGCCACCAGCGGTGAAAGGAGCTACGAGCAGTACTTC
J gene: TRBJ1-1; clone size: NA; D gene: NA; V gene: TRBV15; CDR3 length: 15; CDR3 protein: CATSRDIVSALEAFF; CDR3 DNA: TGTGCCACCAGCAGAGATATAGTTTCGGCGCTTGAAGCTTTCTTT
J gene: TRBJ1-5; clone size: NA; D gene: NA; V gene: TRBV27; CDR3 length: 15; CDR3 protein: CASSLGTDSNQPQHF; CDR3 DNA: TGTGCCAGCAGTTTGGGGACCGATAGCAATCAGCCCCAGCATTTT
J gene: TRBJ1-1; clone size: NA; D gene: NA; V gene: TRBV29-1; CDR3 length: 14; CDR3 protein: CSLLRAGFNTEAFF; CDR3 DNA: TGCAGCCTGTTGCGGGCAGGCTTTAACACTGAAGCTTTCTTT
J gene: TRBJ1-1; clone size: NA; D gene: NA; V gene: TRBV6-5; CDR3 length: 15; CDR3 protein: CASSPTSTVNTEAFF; CDR3 DNA: TGTGCCAGCAGCCCTACCTCGACAGTGAACACTGAAGCTTTCTTT
J gene: TRBJ1-6; clone size: few; D gene: TRBD1; V gene: TRBV19; CDR3 length: 15; CDR3 protein: CASSPRDRDRSPLHF; CDR3 DNA: TGTGCCAGTAGTCCCCGGGACAGGGACCGATCACCCCTCCACTTT
J gene: TRBJ1-4; clone size: few; D gene: NA; V gene: TRBV7-9; CDR3 length: 14; CDR3 protein: CASNSGQPNEKLFF; CDR3 DNA: TGTGCCAGCAACTCAGGGCAGCCGAATGAAAAACTGTTTTTT
J gene: TRBJ2-7; clone size: NA; D gene: NA; V gene: TRBV6-5; CDR3 length: 14; CDR3 protein: CASSYSRTTYEQYF; CDR3 DNA: TGTGCCAGCAGTTACTCTCGGACAACCTACGAGCAGTACTTC
J gene: TRBJ1-6; clone size: NA; D gene: NA; V gene: TRBV7-2; CDR3 length: 15; CDR3 protein: CASSYQATNNSPLHF; CDR3 DNA: TGTGCCAGCAGCTATCAGGCTACTAACAATTCACCCCTCCACTTT
J gene: TRBJ1-2; clone size: NA; D gene: NA; V gene: TRBV15; CDR3 length: 19; CDR3 protein: CATSTPRGGTQTLNYGYTF; CDR3 DNA: TGTGCCACCAGCACCCCCCGAGGAGGTACTCAAACCTTGAACTATGGCTACACCTTC
J gene: TRBJ1-2; clone size: few; D gene: NA; V gene: TRBV4-2; CDR3 length: 13; CDR3 protein: CASSAMTEAGYTF; CDR3 DNA: TGTGCCAGCAGCGCGATGACAGAAGCTGGCTACACCTTC
J gene: TRBJ2-2; clone size: few; D gene: NA; V gene: TRBV5-4; CDR3 length: 13; CDR3 protein: CASSQQGAGELFF; CDR3 DNA: TGTGCCAGCAGTCAACAGGGTGCCGGGGAGCTGTTTTTT
J gene: TRBJ1-2; clone size: NA; D gene: NA; V gene: TRBV18; CDR3 length: 14; CDR3 protein: CASSPPTGSYGYTF; CDR3 DNA: TGTGCCAGCTCACCACCAACAGGGAGCTATGGCTACACCTTC
J gene: TRBJ2-6; clone size: few; D gene: TRBD1; V gene: TRBV5-1; CDR3 length: 17; CDR3 protein: CASSVLQGASGANVLTF; CDR3 DNA: TGCGCCAGCAGCGTTTTACAGGGGGCCTCTGGGGCCAACGTCCTGACTTTC
J gene: TRBJ1-3; clone size: NA; D gene: NA; V gene: TRBV5-6; CDR3 length: 15; CDR3 protein: CASSLDGLGEDTIYF; CDR3 DNA: TGTGCCAGCAGCTTGGACGGTCTCGGGGAAGACACCATATATTTT
J gene: TRBJ2-3; clone size: NA; D gene: TRBD1; V gene: TRBV11-2; CDR3 length: 14; CDR3 protein: CASSRPTGGNTQYF; CDR3 DNA: TGTGCCAGCAGTAGACCGACAGGGGGGAATACGCAGTATTTT
J gene: TRBJ1-6; clone size: few; D gene: NA; V gene: TRBV9; CDR3 length: 15; CDR3 protein: CASSPEGVFNSPLHF; CDR3 DNA: TGTGCCAGCAGCCCAGAGGGGGTTTTCAATTCACCCCTCCACTTT
J gene: TRBJ2-2; clone size: once; D gene: TRBD2; V gene: TRBV9; CDR3 length: 15; CDR3 protein: CASSVSGVNTGELFF; CDR3 DNA: TGTGCCAGCAGCGTTAGCGGGGTGAACACCGGGGAGCTGTTTTTT
J gene: TRBJ1-2; clone size: NA; D gene: NA; V gene: TRBV7-2; CDR3 length: 13; CDR3 protein: CASSLAIGYGYTF; CDR3 DNA: TGTGCCAGCAGCTTAGCGATTGGCTATGGCTACACCTTC
J gene: TRBJ2-3; clone size: NA; D gene: TRBD2; V gene: TRBV9; CDR3 length: 17; CDR3 protein: CASSPSLAGGSTDTQYF; CDR3 DNA: TGTGCCAGCAGCCCCTCTCTAGCGGGGGGTAGCACAGATACGCAGTATTTT
J gene: TRBJ2-7; clone size: few; D gene: NA; V gene: TRBV7-9; CDR3 length: 14; CDR3 protein: CASSIDRWPYEQYF; CDR3 DNA: TGTGCCAGCAGCATCGACAGGTGGCCCTACGAGCAGTACTTC
J gene: TRBJ2-2; clone size: NA; D gene: NA; V gene: TRBV30; CDR3 length: 16; CDR3 protein: CAWSEQGIANTGELFF; CDR3 DNA: TGTGCCTGGAGTGAGCAGGGAATAGCGAACACCGGGGAGCTGTTTTTT
J gene: TRBJ2-1; clone size: NA; D gene: TRBD2; V gene: TRBV15; CDR3 length: 16; CDR3 protein: CATSRRLAGFNNEQFF; CDR3 DNA: TGTGCCACCAGCAGAAGACTAGCGGGGTTTAACAATGAGCAGTTCTTC
J gene: TRBJ2-5; clone size: NA; D gene: TRBD1; V gene: TRBV25-1; CDR3 length: 14; CDR3 protein: CASTRTGPEETQYF; CDR3 DNA: TGTGCCAGCACCCGGACAGGGCCGGAGGAGACCCAGTACTTC
J gene: TRBJ2-7; clone size: NA; D gene: TRBD1; V gene: TRBV15; CDR3 length: 14; CDR3 protein: CATSIGTGYYEQYF; CDR3 DNA: TGTGCCACCAGCATCGGGACAGGGTACTACGAGCAGTACTTC
J gene: TRBJ1-1; clone size: NA; D gene: NA; V gene: TRBV29-1; CDR3 length: 13; CDR3 protein: CSVAAIRNTEAFF; CDR3 DNA: TGCAGCGTTGCTGCTATTCGGAACACTGAAGCTTTCTTT
J gene: TRBJ1-3; clone size: NA; D gene: NA; V gene: TRBV30; CDR3 length: 15; CDR3 protein: CAWSVLGQGSNTIYF; CDR3 DNA: TGTGCCTGGAGTGTATTGGGGCAAGGGAGTAACACCATATATTTT
J gene: TRBJ1-1; clone size: few; D gene: NA; V gene: TRBV7-3; CDR3 length: 14; CDR3 protein: CASSSPGSSPEAFF; CDR3 DNA: TGTGCCAGCAGCTCCCCAGGGTCCAGCCCTGAAGCTTTCTTT
J gene: TRBJ2-1; clone size: NA; D gene: NA; V gene: TRBV5-3; CDR3 length: 17; CDR3 protein: CARSLDGYPAPYNEQFF; CDR3 DNA: TGTGCCAGAAGCTTGGACGGATACCCGGCCCCCTACAATGAGCAGTTCTTC
J gene: TRBJ2-4; clone size: NA; D gene: NA; V gene: TRBV28; CDR3 length: 16; CDR3 protein: CASSPPGEGVKNIQYF; CDR3 DNA: TGTGCCAGCAGTCCCCCTGGTGAAGGCGTCAAAAACATTCAGTACTTC
J gene: TRBJ2-5; clone size: NA; D gene: NA; V gene: TRBV11-2; CDR3 length: 16; CDR3 protein: CASSSRRAQGRETQYF; CDR3 DNA: TGTGCCAGCAGCTCACGGCGTGCACAGGGGAGGGAGACCCAGTACTTC
J gene: TRBJ2-5; clone size: NA; D gene: NA; V gene: TRBV6-1; CDR3 length: 13; CDR3 protein: CASSRQAGETQYF; CDR3 DNA: TGTGCCAGCAGTAGACAGGCGGGCGAGACCCAGTACTTC
J gene: TRBJ1-1; clone size: NA; D gene: NA; V gene: TRBV30; CDR3 length: 13; CDR3 protein: CAWSGTPYTEAFF; CDR3 DNA: TGTGCCTGGAGTGGGACGCCGTACACTGAAGCTTTCTTT
J gene: TRBJ1-2; clone size: NA; D gene: TRBD1; V gene: TRBV30; CDR3 length: 13; CDR3 protein: CAWSAETGGGYTF; CDR3 DNA: TGTGCCTGGAGTGCGGAGACAGGGGGTGGCTACACCTTC
J gene: TRBJ2-2; clone size: NA; D gene: NA; V gene: TRBV6-5; CDR3 length: 12; CDR3 protein: CASSRTLGELFF; CDR3 DNA: TGTGCCAGCAGTCGGACTCTCGGGGAGCTGTTTTTT
J gene: TRBJ1-5; clone size: once; D gene: NA; V gene: TRBV15; CDR3 length: 12; CDR3 protein: CATSRGNQPQHF; CDR3 DNA: TGTGCCACCAGCAGAGGAAATCAGCCCCAGCATTTT
J gene: TRBJ1-5; clone size: NA; D gene: TRBD1; V gene: TRBV6-6; CDR3 length: 13; CDR3 protein: CASRGQGGQPQHF; CDR3 DNA: TGTGCCAGCAGGGGACAGGGGGGTCAGCCCCAGCATTTT
J gene: TRBJ1-1; clone size: NA; D gene: TRBD1; V gene: TRBV29-1; CDR3 length: 15; CDR3 protein: CSVQTGVGRLTEAFF; CDR3 DNA: TGCAGCGTCCAAACAGGGGTAGGTAGGCTCACTGAAGCTTTCTTT